The rows below give T cell receptor beta chains drawn from one sample of a study of T and B cells in COVID-19 patients. TCRdb used MiXCR to reprocess the multiplex PCR reads, holding one entry per CDR3 protein. The data contain about 17,000 distinct CDR3 sequences, around 30% of them singletons. Sequencing was done on a sample of blood. These receptors came from a human donor who had recovered from COVID-19. Each CDR3 is given with its conserved first and last residue. The D gene is left open where the match is weak. Clone size, where shown, is once, few, many, or a class for clones that have expanded.

j_call v_call clone_size d_call cdr3_aa cdr3_nt
TRBJ1-1 TRBV7-4 . TRBD1 CASSLAGQGNTEAFF TGTGCCAGCAGCTTAGCGGGACAGGGGAACACTGAAGCTTTCTTT
TRBJ2-5 TRBV10-3 few . CAIQGQGGETQYF TGTGCCATCCAGGGGCAGGGAGGGGAGACCCAGTACTTC
TRBJ1-5 TRBV7-2 few . CASGGEGGRSNQPQHF TGTGCCAGCGGAGGGGAGGGAGGCCGGAGCAATCAGCCCCAGCATTTT
TRBJ2-1 TRBV10-3 few TRBD1 CAICVGTGPNEQFF TGTGCCATCTGCGTGGGGACAGGGCCGAATGAGCAGTTCTTC
TRBJ2-3 TRBV27 . . CASSEDGTWLGWQYF TGTGCCAGCAGTGAAGACGGAACTTGGCTCGGATGGCAGTATTTT
TRBJ1-4 TRBV18 . TRBD1 CASSRSGQGLEKLFF TGTGCCAGCTCACGATCGGGACAGGGGCTGGAAAAACTGTTTTTT
TRBJ2-7 TRBV18 medium-sized . CASSPGGSYEQYF TGTGCCAGCTCACCTGGGGGGTCCTACGAGCAGTACTTC
TRBJ1-3 TRBV19 many . CASTNGGSGNTIYF TGTGCCAGTACTAACGGTGGCTCTGGAAACACCATATATTTT
TRBJ1-1 TRBV29-1 . TRBD1 CSVGTGESSTEAFF TGCAGCGTTGGGACAGGGGAATCCTCCACTGAAGCTTTCTTT
TRBJ1-1 TRBV5-6 few TRBD1 CASSPGQGEAFF TGTGCCAGCAGCCCCGGACAGGGTGAAGCTTTCTTT
TRBJ2-5 TRBV6-5 many . CASSKTVRETQYF TGTGCCAGCAGTAAGACAGTTCGAGAGACCCAGTACTTC
TRBJ1-2 TRBV12-3/TRBV12-4 once . CASTGTRAGGYTF TGTGCCAGCACCGGGACCCGAGCGGGAGGCTACACCTTC
TRBJ2-3 TRBV29-1 medium-sized TRBD2 CSVEVPRGGDTDTQYF TGCAGCGTTGAAGTTCCGCGGGGGGGGGACACAGATACGCAGTATTTT
TRBJ2-7 TRBV18 many TRBD1 CASSPPGKRQGGYEQYF TGTGCCAGCTCACCACCGGGAAAGAGACAGGGTGGCTACGAGCAGTACTTC
TRBJ1-3 TRBV12-3/TRBV12-4 . . CASSPLAAGNTIYF TGTGCCAGCAGCCCGCTAGCTGCCGGAAACACCATATATTTT
TRBJ1-1 TRBV11-1 . . CASSLVSEAFF TGTGCCAGCAGCTTAGTCTCTGAAGCTTTCTTT
TRBJ2-1 TRBV19 medium-sized TRBD2 CASHGLAGGKQFF TGTGCCAGTCACGGACTAGCGGGGGGGAAGCAGTTCTTC
TRBJ2-2 TRBV19 medium-sized . CASSFRVGALVTGELFF TGTGCCAGTAGTTTCAGAGTGGGGGCCCTCGTAACCGGGGAGCTGTTTTTT
TRBJ1-3 TRBV6-5 medium-sized . CASSYGRAGNTIYF TGTGCCAGCAGTTACGGGAGGGCTGGAAACACCATATATTTT
TRBJ2-5 TRBV6-2/TRBV6-3 . . CASSYSLGRDPGETQYF TGTGCCAGCAGTTACTCCCTTGGACGAGATCCGGGAGAGACCCAGTACTTC
TRBJ2-2 TRBV20-1 few . CRATSGANTGELFF TGCAGGGCGACATCGGGGGCGAACACCGGGGAGCTGTTTTTT
TRBJ2-1 TRBV5-4 few TRBD2 CASRDGGGEQFF TGTGCCAGCAGGGACGGGGGGGGTGAGCAGTTCTTC